This T cell receptor (beta chain) was recorded in a study of radiotherapy plus CTLA-4 blockade in lung cancer. About the research overall: There were objective responses in around 18% of patients, and more than 30% had disease control.

A word on this clone: The target antigen is unknown.

Germline loops: CDR1 LGHNT, CDR2 FRNRAP. Trimming left V 1 base short and J 0 bases short, with 13 bases between. CDR3 length equals 18 residues. Data came from immunoSEQ multiplex PCR; TCRdb stores just in-frame clones and leaves some out. The table lists tens of thousands of clones, approximately 67% of them singletons. The study's findings and limits: TCR clones from tumors expanded in blood after radiotherapy plus ipilimumab.

With ipilimumab providing CTLA-4 blockade, focal radiation was administered to patients who had chemo-refractory metastatic non-small-cell lung cancer. This TCR was recovered from a human donor with non-small cell lung cancer whose response to radiotherapy plus ipilimumab could not be evaluated. The J gene is TRBJ2-6, the V gene TRBV12-5, with D maybe TRBD1 (5 bases). The specimen comprised peripheral blood, sampled from a patient treated with radiotherapy plus ipilimumab. The CDR3 spells CASGLGQGFGSGANVLTF. The CDR3 coding sequence is TGTGCTAGTGGTTTGGGCCAGGGCTTCGGCTCTGGGGCCAACGTCCTGACTTTC.